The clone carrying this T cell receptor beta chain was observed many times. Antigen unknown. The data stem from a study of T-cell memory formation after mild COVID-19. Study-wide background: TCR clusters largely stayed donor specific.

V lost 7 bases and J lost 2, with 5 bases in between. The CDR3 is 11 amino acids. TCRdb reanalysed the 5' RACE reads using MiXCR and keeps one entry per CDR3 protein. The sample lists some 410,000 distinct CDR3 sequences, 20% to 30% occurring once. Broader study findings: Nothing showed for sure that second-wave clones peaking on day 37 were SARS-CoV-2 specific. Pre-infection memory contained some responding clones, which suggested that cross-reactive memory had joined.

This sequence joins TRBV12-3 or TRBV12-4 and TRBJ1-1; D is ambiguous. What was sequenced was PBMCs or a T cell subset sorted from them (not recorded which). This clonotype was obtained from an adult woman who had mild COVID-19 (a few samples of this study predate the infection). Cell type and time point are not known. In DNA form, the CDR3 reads TGTGCCAGCAAAAGAAACACTGAAGCTTTCTTT. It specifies CASKRNTEAFF.